This T cell receptor beta chain is from a study of technical replicates of blood from a handful of donors. Trimming removed 6 bases from V and 8 bases from J, with 10 bases in between. The CDR3 totals 11 residues. Per the germline V gene, CDR1 is DFQATT and CDR2 is SNEGSKA (reference sequence). This clone has only one observation. The method was immunoSEQ multiplex PCR; TCRdb's version includes in-frame clones alone and lacks a portion of them. The data show over 50,000 clones, with 86% seen just once and roughly 4.6% held by the top ten. Sequencing was done on a sample of PBMCs. The V gene is TRBV20-1, the J gene TRBJ1-4; possibly TRBD1 for D (5 bases). The TCR was taken from a human donor in good health. Some clones in this sample may be carry-over from other donors' samples. Here the CDR3 reads CSADRQEKLFF. The DNA of the CDR3 is TGCAGTGCAGACAGACAGGAAAAACTGTTTTTT.